Detailed here is one T cell receptor (beta chain). This record belongs to a study of T cells expressing NK-cell markers. This CDR3 spans 13 amino acids. In germline, CDR1 is SGHRS, CDR2 YFSETQ. TCRdb derives one entry per CDR3 protein from the 5' RACE reads, leaving out DNA. The repertoire table contains approximately 440,000 distinct CDR3 sequences. This sequence originates from a woman aged 45-59 years in good health. V is TRBV5-1 and J is TRBJ2-1. Sequencing was performed on blood T cells: a sorted CD56 or NKG2C T cell subset, CD4+ or CD8+ T cells, or bulk PBMC T cells (not recorded which). CDR3 loop: CASSLGGSREQFF. Drawing the rest from reference TRBV5-1 and TRBJ2-1, the complete variable domain is KAGVTQTPRYLIKTRGQQVTLSCSPISGHRSVSWYQQTPGQGLQFLFEYFSETQRNKGNFPGRFSGRQFSNSRSEMNVSTLELGDSALYLCASSLGGSREQFFGPGTRLTVL.